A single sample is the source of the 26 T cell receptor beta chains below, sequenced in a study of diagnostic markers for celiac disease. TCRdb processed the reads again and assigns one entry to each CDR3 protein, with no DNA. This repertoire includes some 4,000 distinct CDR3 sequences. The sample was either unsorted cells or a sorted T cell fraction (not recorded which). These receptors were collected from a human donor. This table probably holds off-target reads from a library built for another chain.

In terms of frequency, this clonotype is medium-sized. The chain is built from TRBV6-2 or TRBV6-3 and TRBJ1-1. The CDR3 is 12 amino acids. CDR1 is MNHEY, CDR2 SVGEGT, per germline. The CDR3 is CASSYLGTEAFF.

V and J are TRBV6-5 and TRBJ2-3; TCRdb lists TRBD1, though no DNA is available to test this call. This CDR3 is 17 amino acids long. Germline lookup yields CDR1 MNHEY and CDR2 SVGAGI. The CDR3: CASSYSSPGVPWDTQYF.

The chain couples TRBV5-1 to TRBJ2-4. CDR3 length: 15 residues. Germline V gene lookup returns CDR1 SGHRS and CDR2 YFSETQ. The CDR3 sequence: CASSLGSLAKNIQYF.

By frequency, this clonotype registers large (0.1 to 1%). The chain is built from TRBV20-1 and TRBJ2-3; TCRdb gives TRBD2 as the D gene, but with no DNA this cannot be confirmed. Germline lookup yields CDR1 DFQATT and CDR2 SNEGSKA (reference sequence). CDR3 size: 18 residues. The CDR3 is CSARDVTGTSGSTDTQYF.

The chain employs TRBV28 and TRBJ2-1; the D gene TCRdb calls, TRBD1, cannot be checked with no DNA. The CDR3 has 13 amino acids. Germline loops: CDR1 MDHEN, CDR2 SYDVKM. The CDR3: CASSLSGSREQFF. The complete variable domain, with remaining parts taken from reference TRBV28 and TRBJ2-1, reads DVKVTQSSRYLVKRTGEKVFLECVQDMDHENMFWYRQDPGLGLRLIYFSYDVKMKEKGDIPEGYSVSREKKERFSLILESASTNQTSMYLCASSLSGSREQFFGPGTRLTVL.

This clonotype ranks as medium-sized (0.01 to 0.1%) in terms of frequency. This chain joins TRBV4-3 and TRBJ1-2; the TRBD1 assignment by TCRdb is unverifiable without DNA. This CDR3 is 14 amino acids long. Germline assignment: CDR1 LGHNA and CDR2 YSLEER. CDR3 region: CASSQGQGSYGYTF.

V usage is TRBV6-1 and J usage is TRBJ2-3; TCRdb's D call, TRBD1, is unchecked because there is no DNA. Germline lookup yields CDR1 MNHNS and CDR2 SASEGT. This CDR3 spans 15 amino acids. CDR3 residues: CASSQLSTPGDTQYF.

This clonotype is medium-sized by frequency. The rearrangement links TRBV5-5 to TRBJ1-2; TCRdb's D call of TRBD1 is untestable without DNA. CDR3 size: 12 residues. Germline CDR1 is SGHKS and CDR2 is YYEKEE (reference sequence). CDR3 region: CASSFQGWWYTF. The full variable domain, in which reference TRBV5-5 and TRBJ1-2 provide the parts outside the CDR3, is DAGVTQSPTHLIKTRGQQVTLRCSPISGHKSVSWYQQVLGQGPQFIFQYYEKEERGRGNFPDRFSARQFPNYSSELNVNALLLGDSALYLCASSFQGWWYTFGSGTRLTVV.

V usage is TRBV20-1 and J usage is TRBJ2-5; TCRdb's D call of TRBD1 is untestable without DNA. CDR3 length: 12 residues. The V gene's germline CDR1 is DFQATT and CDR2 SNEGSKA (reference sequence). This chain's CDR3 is CSAGRDQETQYF.

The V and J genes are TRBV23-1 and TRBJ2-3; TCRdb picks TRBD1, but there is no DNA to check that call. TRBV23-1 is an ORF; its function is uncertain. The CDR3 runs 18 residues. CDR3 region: CASSHEAQGTPPTDTQYF.

Here the CDR3 reads CASSPGLADKGGRNEQFF. V and J are TRBV3-1 and TRBJ2-1; TCRdb's D call, TRBD2, is unchecked because there is no DNA. In germline, CDR1 is LGHDT, CDR2 YNNKEL (reference sequence). The CDR3 has 18 residues.

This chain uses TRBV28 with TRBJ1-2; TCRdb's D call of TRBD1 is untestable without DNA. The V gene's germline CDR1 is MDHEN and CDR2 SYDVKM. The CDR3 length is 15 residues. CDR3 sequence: CASSPRDRNLYGYTF.

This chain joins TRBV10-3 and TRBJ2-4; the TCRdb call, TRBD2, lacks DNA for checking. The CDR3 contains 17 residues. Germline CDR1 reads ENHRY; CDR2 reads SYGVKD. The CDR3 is CAISESIGSGVKNIQYF.

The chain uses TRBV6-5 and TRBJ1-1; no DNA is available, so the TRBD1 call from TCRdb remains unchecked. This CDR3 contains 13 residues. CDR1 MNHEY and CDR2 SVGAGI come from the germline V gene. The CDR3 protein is CASSYEGGSEAFF.

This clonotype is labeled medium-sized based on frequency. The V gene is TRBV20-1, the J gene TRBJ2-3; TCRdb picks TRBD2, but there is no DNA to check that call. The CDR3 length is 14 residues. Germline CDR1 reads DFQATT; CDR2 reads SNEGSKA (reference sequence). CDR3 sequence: CSAITSGRGGTQYF.

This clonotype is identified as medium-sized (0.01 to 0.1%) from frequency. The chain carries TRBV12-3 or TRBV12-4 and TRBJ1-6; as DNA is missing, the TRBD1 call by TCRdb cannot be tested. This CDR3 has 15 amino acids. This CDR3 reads CASSPRQGGNSPLHF.

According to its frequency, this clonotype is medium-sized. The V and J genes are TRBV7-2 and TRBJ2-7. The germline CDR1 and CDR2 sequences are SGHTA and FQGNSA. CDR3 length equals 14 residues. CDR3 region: CASSLGGGPYEQYF.

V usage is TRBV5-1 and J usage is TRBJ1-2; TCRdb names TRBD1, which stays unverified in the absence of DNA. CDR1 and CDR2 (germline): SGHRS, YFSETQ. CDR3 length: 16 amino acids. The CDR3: CASSSGVRSANYGYTF.

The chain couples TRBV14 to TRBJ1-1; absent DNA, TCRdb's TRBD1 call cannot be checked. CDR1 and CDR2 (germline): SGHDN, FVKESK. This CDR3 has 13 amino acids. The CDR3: CASSKGLNTEAFF.

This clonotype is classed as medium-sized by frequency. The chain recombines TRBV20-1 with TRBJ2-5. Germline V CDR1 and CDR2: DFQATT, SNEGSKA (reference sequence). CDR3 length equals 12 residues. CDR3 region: CSARPLGETQYF.

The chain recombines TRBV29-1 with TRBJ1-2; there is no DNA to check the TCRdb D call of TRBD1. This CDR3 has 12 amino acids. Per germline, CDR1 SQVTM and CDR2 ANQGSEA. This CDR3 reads CSAAGTYYGYTF.

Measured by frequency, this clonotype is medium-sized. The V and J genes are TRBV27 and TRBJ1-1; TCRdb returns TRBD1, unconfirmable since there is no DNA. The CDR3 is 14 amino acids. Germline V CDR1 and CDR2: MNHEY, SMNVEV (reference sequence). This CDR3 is CASSLNRGSTEAFF.

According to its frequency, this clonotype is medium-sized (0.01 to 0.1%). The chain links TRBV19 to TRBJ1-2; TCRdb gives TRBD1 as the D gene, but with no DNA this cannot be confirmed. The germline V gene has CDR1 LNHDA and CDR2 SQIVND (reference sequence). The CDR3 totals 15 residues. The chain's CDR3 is CASSIWTGVNYGYTF.

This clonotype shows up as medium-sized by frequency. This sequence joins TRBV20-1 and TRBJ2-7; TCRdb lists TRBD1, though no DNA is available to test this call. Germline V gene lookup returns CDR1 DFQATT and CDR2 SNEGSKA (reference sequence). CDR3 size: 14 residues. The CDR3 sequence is CSARDPQGLWEQYF.

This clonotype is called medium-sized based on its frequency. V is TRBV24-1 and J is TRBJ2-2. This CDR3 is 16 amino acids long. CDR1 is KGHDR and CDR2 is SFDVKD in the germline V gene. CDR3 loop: CATSDRNRGGTGELFF.

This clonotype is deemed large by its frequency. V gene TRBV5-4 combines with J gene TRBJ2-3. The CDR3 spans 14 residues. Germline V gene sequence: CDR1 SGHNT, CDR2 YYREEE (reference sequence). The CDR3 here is CASSLGGYSDTQYF. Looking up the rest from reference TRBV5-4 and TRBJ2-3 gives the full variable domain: ETGVTQSPTHLIKTRGQQVTLRCSSQSGHNTVSWYQQALGQGPQFIFQYYREEENGRGNFPPRFSGLQFPNYSSELNVNALELDDSALYLCASSLGGYSDTQYFGPGTRLTVL.